This T cell receptor beta chain was identified during a study of breast tumors, draining lymph nodes, adjacent tissues. Note on this clonotype: Its antigen is unknown.

From the multiplex PCR reads, TCRdb called clonotypes with MiXCR, one entry per CDR3 protein. The table shows 290,000 or so distinct CDR3 sequences, with around 31% occurring only once. The V gene's germline CDR1 is KGHDR and CDR2 SFDVKD. The CDR3 runs to 16 residues. Trimming took 6 bases from V and 2 from J, leaving 16 bases between them. Axillary draining lymph nodes of breast cancer patients supplied the node samples. The study, taken as a whole, reports: Luminal-like breast cancer showed significantly higher tumor–nontumor repertoire similarity than basal-like. The data were judged consistent with most tumor T cells coming from lymph node and expanding in tumor. Tumors had less TCR diversity than lymph nodes, more than nontumor tissue. That most tumor T cells come from lymph nodes remained unproven.

This receptor was obtained from a female donor with breast cancer. Some clones in this sample may be carry-over from other donors' samples. The sample was axillary lymph node tissue. The V and J genes are TRBV24-1 and TRBJ1-5, with D possibly being TRBD1 (6 bases). The CDR3 here is CATSSTGRVGNQPQHF. The DNA for the CDR3 is TGTGCCACCAGTAGCACAGGGAGGGTAGGCAATCAGCCCCAGCATTTT.